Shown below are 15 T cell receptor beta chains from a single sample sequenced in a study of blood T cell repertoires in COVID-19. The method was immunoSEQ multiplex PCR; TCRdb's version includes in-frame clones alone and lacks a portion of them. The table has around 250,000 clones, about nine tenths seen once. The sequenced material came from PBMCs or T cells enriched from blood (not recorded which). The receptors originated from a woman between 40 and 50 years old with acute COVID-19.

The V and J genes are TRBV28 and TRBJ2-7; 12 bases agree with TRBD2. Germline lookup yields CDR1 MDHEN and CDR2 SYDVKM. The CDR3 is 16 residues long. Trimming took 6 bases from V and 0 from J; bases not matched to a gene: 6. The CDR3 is CASRLGLAGSSYEQYF. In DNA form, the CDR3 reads TGTGCCAGCAGACTCGGACTAGCGGGAAGCTCCTACGAGCAGTACTTC. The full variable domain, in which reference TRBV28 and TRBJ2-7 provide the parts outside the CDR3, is DVKVTQSSRYLVKRTGEKVFLECVQDMDHENMFWYRQDPGLGLRLIYFSYDVKMKEKGDIPEGYSVSREKKERFSLILESASTNQTSMYLCASRLGLAGSSYEQYFGPGTRLTVT.

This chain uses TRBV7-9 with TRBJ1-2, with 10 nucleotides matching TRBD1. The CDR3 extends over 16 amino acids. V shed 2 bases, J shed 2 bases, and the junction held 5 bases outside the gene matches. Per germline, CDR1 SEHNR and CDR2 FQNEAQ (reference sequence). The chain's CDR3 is CASSLLQDRGNYGYTF. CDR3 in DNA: TGTGCCAGCAGCTTACTACAGGACAGGGGGAACTATGGCTACACCTTC.

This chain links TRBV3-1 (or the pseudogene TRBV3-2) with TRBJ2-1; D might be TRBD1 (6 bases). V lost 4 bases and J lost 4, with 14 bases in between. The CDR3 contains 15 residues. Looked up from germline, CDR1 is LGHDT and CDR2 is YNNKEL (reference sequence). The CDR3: CASSPVLGTYNEQFF. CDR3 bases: TGTGCCAGCAGCCCCGTTCTCGGGACATACAATGAGCAGTTCTTC.

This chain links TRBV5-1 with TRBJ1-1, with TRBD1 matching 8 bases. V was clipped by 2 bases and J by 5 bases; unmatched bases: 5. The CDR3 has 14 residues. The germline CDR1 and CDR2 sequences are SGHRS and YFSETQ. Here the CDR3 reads CASSLPGQVTEAFF. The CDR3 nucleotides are TGCGCCAGCAGCTTACCGGGACAGGTGACTGAAGCTTTCTTT. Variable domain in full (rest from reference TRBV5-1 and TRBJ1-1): KAGVTQTPRYLIKTRGQQVTLSCSPISGHRSVSWYQQTPGQGLQFLFEYFSETQRNKGNFPGRFSGRQFSNSRSEMNVSTLELGDSALYLCASSLPGQVTEAFFGQGTRLTVV.

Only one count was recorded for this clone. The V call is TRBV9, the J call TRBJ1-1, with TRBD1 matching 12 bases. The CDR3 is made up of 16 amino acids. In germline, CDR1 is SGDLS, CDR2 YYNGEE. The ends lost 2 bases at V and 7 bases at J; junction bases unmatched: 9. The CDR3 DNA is TGTGCCAGCAGCGTCTCCGGGACAGGGGGCCTAGTTGAAGCTTTCTTT. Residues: CASSVSGTGGLVEAFF.

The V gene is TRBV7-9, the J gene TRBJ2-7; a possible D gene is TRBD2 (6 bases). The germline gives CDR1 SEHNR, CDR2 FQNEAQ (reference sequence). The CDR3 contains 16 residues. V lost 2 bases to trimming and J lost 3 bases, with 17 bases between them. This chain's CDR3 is CASSLRGKREIYEQYF. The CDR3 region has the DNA TGTGCCAGCAGCTTACGGGGGAAGAGGGAGATCTACGAGCAGTACTTC.

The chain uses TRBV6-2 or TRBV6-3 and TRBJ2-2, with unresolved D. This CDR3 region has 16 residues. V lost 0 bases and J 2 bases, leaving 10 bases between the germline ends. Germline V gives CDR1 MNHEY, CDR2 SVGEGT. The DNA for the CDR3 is TGTGCCAGCAGTTACTCTCCCGCCGGTAACACCGGGGAGCTGTTTTTT. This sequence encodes CASSYSPAGNTGELFF.

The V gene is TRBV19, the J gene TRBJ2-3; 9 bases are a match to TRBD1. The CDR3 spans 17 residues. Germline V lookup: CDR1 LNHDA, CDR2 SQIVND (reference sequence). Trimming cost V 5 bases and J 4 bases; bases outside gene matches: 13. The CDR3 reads CASSLWTGTGNPDTQYF. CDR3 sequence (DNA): TGTGCCAGTAGTCTCTGGACCGGGACAGGGAACCCAGATACGCAGTATTTT.

The CDR3 DNA follows: TGCGCCAGCAGCCGTCTCGGGAGTTCAGGAGATACGCAGTATTTT. Its protein product is CASSRLGSSGDTQYF. This chain links TRBV4-1 with TRBJ2-3; tentatively, D is TRBD2 (6 bases). With 4 bases removed from V and 5 bases from J, the gap between germline ends came to 16 bases. Germline V CDR1 and CDR2: MGHRA, YSYEKL. This CDR3 has 15 residues.

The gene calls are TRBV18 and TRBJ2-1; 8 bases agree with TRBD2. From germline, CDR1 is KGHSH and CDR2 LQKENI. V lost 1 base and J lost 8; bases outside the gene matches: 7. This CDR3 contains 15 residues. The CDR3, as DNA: TGTGCCAGCTCACCACTTACTAGCGGTTCGGATGAGCAGTTCTTC. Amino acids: CASSPLTSGSDEQFF. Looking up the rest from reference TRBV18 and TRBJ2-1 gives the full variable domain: NAGVMQNPRHLVRRRGQEARLRCSPMKGHSHVYWYRQLPEEGLKFMVYLQKENIIDESGMPKERFSAEFPKEGPSILRIQQVVRGDSAAYFCASSPLTSGSDEQFFGPGTRLTVL.

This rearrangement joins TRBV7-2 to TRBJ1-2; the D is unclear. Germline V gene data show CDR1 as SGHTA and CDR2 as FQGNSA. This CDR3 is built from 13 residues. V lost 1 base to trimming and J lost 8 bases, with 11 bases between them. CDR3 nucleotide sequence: TGTGCCAGCAGCTTAGACGAAGCTTTGGGCTACACCTTC. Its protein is CASSLDEALGYTF.

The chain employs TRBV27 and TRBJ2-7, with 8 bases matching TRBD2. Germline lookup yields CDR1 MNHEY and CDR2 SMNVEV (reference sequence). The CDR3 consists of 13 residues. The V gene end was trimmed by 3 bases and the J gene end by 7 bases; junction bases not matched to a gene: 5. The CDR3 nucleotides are TGTGCCAGCAGTTTTCTAGCGGGCGAGGAGCAGTACTTC. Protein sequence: CASSFLAGEEQYF.

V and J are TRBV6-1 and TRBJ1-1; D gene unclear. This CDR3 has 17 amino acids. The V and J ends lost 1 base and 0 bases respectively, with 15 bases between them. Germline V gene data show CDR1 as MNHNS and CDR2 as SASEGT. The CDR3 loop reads CASSEGGAGRVNTEAFF. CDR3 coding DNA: TGTGCCAGCAGTGAAGGAGGCGCCGGCCGGGTGAACACTGAAGCTTTCTTT.

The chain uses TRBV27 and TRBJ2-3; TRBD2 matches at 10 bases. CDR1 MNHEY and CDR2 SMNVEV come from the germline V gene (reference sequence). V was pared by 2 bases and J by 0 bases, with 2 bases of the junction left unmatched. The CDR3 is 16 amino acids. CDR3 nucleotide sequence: TGTGCCAGCAGTTTAAGGACTAGCGGAAGCACAGATACGCAGTATTTT. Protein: CASSLRTSGSTDTQYF.

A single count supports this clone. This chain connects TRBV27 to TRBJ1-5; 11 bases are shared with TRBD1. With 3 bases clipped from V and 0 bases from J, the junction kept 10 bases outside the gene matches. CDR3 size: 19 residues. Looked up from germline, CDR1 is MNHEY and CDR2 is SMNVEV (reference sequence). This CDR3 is CASSLYRDRGAYSNQPQHF. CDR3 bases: TGTGCCAGCAGTTTGTACCGGGACAGGGGGGCCTATAGCAATCAGCCCCAGCATTTT.